These T cell receptor beta chains were read from a single sample in a study of identical twins. One entry per CDR3 protein results from TCRdb running MiXCR on the 5' RACE reads. Among around 450,000 distinct CDR3 sequences listed, 12% to 15% were seen once. Separately, the same data were catalogued under a study of yellow fever vaccine responses in identical twins.

The source material was CD4+ T cells sorted from blood. The receptors were sampled from a woman aged 18-29 years in good health. CDR3s include the opening cysteine and the closing phenylalanine or tryptophan. A D gene is named only where the DNA matches it firmly. Only part of the rows carry a size: once, few, many, or a class if the clone is expanded.

TRBJ2-1 few TRBV20-1 NA CSARDPGRTINEQFF TGCAGTGCTAGAGATCCGGGACGAACCATCAATGAGCAGTTCTTC
TRBJ1-5 NA TRBV28 TRBD1 CASSLRDRGFSNQPQHF TGTGCCAGCAGTTTAAGGGACAGGGGGTTTAGCAATCAGCCCCAGCATTTT
TRBJ2-7 once TRBV7-2 NA CASSEQATTYEQYF TGTGCCAGCAGCGAACAGGCCACAACCTACGAGCAGTACTTC
TRBJ2-2 few TRBV5-1 TRBD1 CASSTQQGAGELFF TGCGCCAGCAGCACCCAACAGGGGGCCGGGGAGCTGTTTTTT
TRBJ2-2 NA TRBV7-9 NA CASSLVGFSTGELFF TGTGCCAGCAGCTTAGTAGGGTTCAGCACCGGGGAGCTGTTTTTT
TRBJ2-7 NA TRBV6-1 TRBD1 CASSETGIRLYEQYF TGTGCCAGCAGTGAGACAGGGATACGTTTGTACGAGCAGTACTTC
TRBJ1-5 many TRBV20-1 NA CSASQGINQPQHF TGCAGTGCTAGTCAGGGTATAAATCAGCCCCAGCATTTT
TRBJ2-7 few TRBV11-1 NA CASSGGTLSYEQYF TGTGCCAGCAGCGGCGGGACCCTCTCCTACGAGCAGTACTTC
TRBJ2-3 many TRBV6-2/TRBV6-3 NA CAVGARPDTQYF TGTGCCGTGGGGGCCCGGCCAGATACGCAGTATTTT
TRBJ2-3 NA TRBV7-9 NA CASSRIGGDTQYF TGTGCCAGCAGCCGGATCGGAGGGGATACGCAGTATTTT
TRBJ1-4 NA TRBV7-8 NA CASSPRENEKLFF TGTGCCAGCAGCCCGCGGGAAAATGAAAAACTGTTTTTT
TRBJ2-1 NA TRBV25-1 TRBD2 CASSLGLAGGGPPYNEQFF TGTGCCAGCAGTCTTGGACTAGCGGGAGGGGGACCGCCCTACAATGAGCAGTTCTTC
TRBJ2-7 few TRBV19 NA CASSMRESSYEQYF TGTGCCAGTAGTATGAGAGAGAGCTCCTACGAGCAGTACTTC
TRBJ2-3 NA TRBV3-1 TRBD2 CASSQDPGLAGGWDTQYF TGTGCCTCCAGCCAAGATCCGGGACTAGCGGGAGGATGGGATACGCAGTATTTT
TRBJ2-7 many TRBV5-1 TRBD1 CASSLDSGGSPYEQYF TGCGCCAGCAGCTTGGATTCAGGGGGTTCCCCCTACGAGCAGTACTTC
TRBJ2-1 NA TRBV19 TRBD2 CASSPLAGASYNEQFF TGTGCCAGTAGTCCACTAGCGGGAGCTTCCTACAATGAGCAGTTCTTC
TRBJ2-7 NA TRBV29-1 NA CSVAGSKGEQYF TGCAGCGTTGCCGGGAGCAAAGGGGAGCAGTACTTC
TRBJ2-1 NA TRBV11-2 NA CASTPMPGSNEQFF TGTGCCAGCACCCCAATGCCCGGGAGCAATGAGCAGTTCTTC
TRBJ2-4 NA TRBV20-1 TRBD2 CSARTSGQTKGIQYF TGCAGTGCTCGTACTAGCGGGCAAACGAAGGGCATTCAGTACTTC
TRBJ1-1 NA TRBV3-1 NA CASSQGGKAEAFF TGTGCCAGCAGCCAAGGGGGCAAAGCTGAAGCTTTCTTT
TRBJ2-7 NA TRBV28 NA CASSFYGRESKYEQYF TGTGCCAGCAGTTTTTACGGACGGGAGTCGAAATACGAGCAGTACTTC
TRBJ2-7 few TRBV4-1 NA CASSHSPSDEQYF TGCGCCAGCAGCCATTCACCTAGCGACGAGCAGTACTTC
TRBJ2-7 NA TRBV12-3/TRBV12-4 TRBD1 CASSSGQVYEQYF TGTGCCAGCAGTTCAGGACAGGTCTACGAGCAGTACTTC
TRBJ2-5 NA TRBV4-2 NA CASSQDVQETQYF TGTGCCAGCAGCCAAGACGTCCAAGAGACCCAGTACTTC
TRBJ2-7 few TRBV20-1 NA CSARGGPYEQYF TGCAGTGCCCGGGGCGGCCCCTACGAGCAGTACTTC
TRBJ1-6 NA TRBV6-2/TRBV6-3 TRBD1 CASRTGENSPLHF TGTGCCAGCAGAACAGGGGAAAATTCACCCCTCCACTTT
TRBJ2-1 NA TRBV2 TRBD2 CASSRTSRGDSEQFF TGTGCCAGCAGCAGGACTAGTCGTGGTGACAGTGAGCAGTTCTTC
TRBJ2-4 many TRBV20-1 TRBD2 CSEAGGKNIQYF TGCAGTGAGGCGGGGGGGAAAAACATTCAGTACTTC
TRBJ2-5 NA TRBV29-1 NA CSVAQSFQETQYF TGCAGCGTTGCGCAGAGCTTCCAAGAGACCCAGTACTTC
TRBJ2-7 many TRBV5-5 NA CASTPFEGRDYEQYF TGTGCCAGCACCCCGTTTGAAGGGCGAGATTACGAGCAGTACTTC
TRBJ2-2 NA TRBV4-3 NA CASSQEPGGGELFF TGCGCCAGCAGCCAAGAGCCGGGTGGCGGGGAGCTGTTTTTT
TRBJ2-7 few TRBV4-2 NA CASSPYRDGSLEQYF TGTGCCAGCAGCCCCTACCGGGACGGGTCGTTAGAGCAGTACTTC
TRBJ1-5 many TRBV20-1 NA CSARADSSSNQPQHF TGCAGTGCTAGAGCGGACAGTTCTAGCAATCAGCCCCAGCATTTT
TRBJ2-4 NA TRBV5-1 TRBD1 CASSSDRGAPLAKNIQYF TGCGCCAGCAGCTCCGACAGGGGGGCCCCCCTAGCCAAAAACATTCAGTACTTC
TRBJ2-2 few TRBV29-1 NA CSVEGPKNTGELFF TGCAGCGTTGAGGGCCCCAAAAACACCGGGGAGCTGTTTTTT
TRBJ2-2 few TRBV12-3/TRBV12-4 TRBD2 CASSFSVGGGPGGELFF TGTGCCAGCAGTTTTTCCGTTGGGGGAGGGCCAGGCGGGGAGCTGTTTTTT
TRBJ2-3 NA TRBV12-3/TRBV12-4 TRBD1 CASSPGQGPSDTQYF TGTGCCAGCAGCCCGGGACAGGGGCCGTCGGATACGCAGTATTTT
TRBJ2-2 few TRBV5-1 NA CASSSLLTGNTGELFF TGCGCCAGCAGCTCTCTATTGACAGGGAACACCGGGGAGCTGTTTTTT
TRBJ2-2 NA TRBV19 NA CASSTADTGELFF TGTGCCAGTAGTACCGCGGACACCGGGGAGCTGTTTTTT
TRBJ2-1 few TRBV20-1 NA CSASWAGPYNEQFF TGCAGTGCTAGTTGGGCAGGCCCTTACAATGAGCAGTTCTTC